The 8 T cell receptor beta chains in this list originate from one sample, sequenced in a study of blood T cell repertoires in COVID-19 (dated by TCRdb to the early 2020s). Library preparation used the immunoSEQ multiplex PCR assay. In its TCRdb copy, this immuneACCESS table keeps in-frame sequences only and misses some clones. Where compared with another copy, unresolved V genes explain less than half of these, and the others have no known cause. The sample table contains about 300,000 clones; only one count was recorded for around 87% of them. Approximately 1.4% of the sample comes from the top ten. Sequencing was performed on peripheral blood. All receptors come from a middle-aged woman who had recovered from COVID-19.

The chain is built from TRBV9 and TRBJ2-1; no clear D gene. Trimming cost V 0 bases and J 2 bases, with 12 bases left between them. This CDR3 region has 16 residues. Germline V lookup: CDR1 SGDLS, CDR2 YYNGEE. The CDR3: CASSVARLVTYNEQFF. The CDR3 coding sequence is TGTGCCAGCAGCGTAGCTCGGCTAGTTACCTACAATGAGCAGTTCTTC.

Only a few counts were recorded for this clone. This chain joins TRBV7-9 and TRBJ2-2; the match to TRBD1 covers 7 bases. Per the germline V gene, CDR1 is SEHNR and CDR2 is FQNEAQ (reference sequence). This CDR3 has 13 residues. Trimming at V came to 6 bases and at J to 7 bases, leaving 5 bases not matched to a gene. The DNA for the CDR3 is TGTGCCAGCAGGGTGACAGGGAACGGGGAGCTGTTTTTT. The encoded protein is CASRVTGNGELFF.

The gene calls are TRBV9 and TRBJ1-2, with D tentatively TRBD1 (6 bases). The germline V gene encodes CDR1 SGDLS and CDR2 YYNGEE. Trimming removed 4 bases from V and 1 base from J, with 11 bases in between. The CDR3 totals 14 residues. The DNA of the CDR3 is TGTGCCAGCAGCCCCCGGACAGTTAACTATGGCTACACCTTC. Protein product: CASSPRTVNYGYTF.

This chain links TRBV3-1 (or the pseudogene TRBV3-2) with TRBJ1-5; D remains unclear. Germline assignment: CDR1 LGHDT and CDR2 YNNKEL (reference sequence). The V gene lost 4 bases and the J gene lost 4 bases, with 5 bases spanning the gap. The CDR3 spans 12 residues. CDR3 sequence reads: CASSLTNQPQHF. The DNA of the CDR3 is TGTGCCAGCAGCCTAACTAATCAGCCCCAGCATTTT.

V and J are TRBV6-1 and TRBJ2-5; D not resolved. Germline loops: CDR1 MNHNS, CDR2 SASEGT. Trimming left V 2 bases short and J 5 bases short, with 9 bases between. There are 13 residues in the CDR3. The CDR3 sequence is CASSELLMETQYF. DNA for the CDR3: TGTGCCAGCAGTGAATTGTTAATGGAGACCCAGTACTTC.

The chain couples TRBV7-8 to TRBJ1-1; D gene unclear. From germline, CDR1 is SGHVS and CDR2 FQNEAQ. V shed 2 bases and J shed 4 bases, with 14 bases lying between them. The CDR3 has 15 amino acids. The CDR3 loop reads CASSLRGGQITEAFF. The CDR3 DNA is TGTGCCAGCAGCTTACGGGGAGGGCAAATCACTGAAGCTTTCTTT.

The V and J genes are TRBV5-6 and TRBJ2-7, with 9 bases fitting TRBD1. The trim removed 4 bases at V and 3 bases at J, leaving 5 bases unmatched. This CDR3 has 14 amino acids. The germline gives CDR1 SGHDT, CDR2 YYEEEE. The CDR3 protein is CASSKDRGVYEQYF. The CDR3 nucleotides are TGTGCCAGCAGCAAGGACAGGGGAGTCTACGAGCAGTACTTC.

This chain links TRBV12-3 or TRBV12-4 with TRBJ1-2; 10 bases map to TRBD1. CDR3 size: 12 residues. Trimming at V came to 7 bases and at J to 8 bases, leaving 4 bases not matched to a gene. As DNA, the CDR3 is TGTGCCAGCACCCGGACAGGGGGAGGCTACACCTTC. Its translation: CASTRTGGGYTF.